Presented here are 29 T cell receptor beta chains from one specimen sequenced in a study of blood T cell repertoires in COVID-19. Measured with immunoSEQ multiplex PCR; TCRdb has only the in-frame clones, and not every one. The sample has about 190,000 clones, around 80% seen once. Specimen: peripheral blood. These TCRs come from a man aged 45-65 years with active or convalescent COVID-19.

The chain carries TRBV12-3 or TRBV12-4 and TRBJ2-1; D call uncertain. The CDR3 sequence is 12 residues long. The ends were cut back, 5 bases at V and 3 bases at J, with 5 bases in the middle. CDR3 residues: CASSNSYNEQFF. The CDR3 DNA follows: TGTGCCAGCAGTAACAGCTACAATGAGCAGTTCTTC.

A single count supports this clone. This chain's CDR3 is CASSKYQETQYF. The CDR3 nucleotides read TGTGCCAGTAGTAAATATCAAGAGACCCAGTACTTC. This chain links TRBV19 with TRBJ2-5; D is unclear. The CDR3 has 12 residues. The germline V and J ends were trimmed by 4 bases and 2 bases, with 5 bases remaining between them. Germline CDR1 reads LNHDA; CDR2 reads SQIVND (reference sequence). The full variable domain, with the rest looked up from reference TRBV19 and TRBJ2-5, is DGGITQSPKYLFRKEGQNVTLSCEQNLNHDAMYWYRQDPGQGLRLIYYSQIVNDFQKGDIAEGYSVSREKKESFPLTVTSAQKNPTAFYLCASSKYQETQYFGPGTRLLVL.

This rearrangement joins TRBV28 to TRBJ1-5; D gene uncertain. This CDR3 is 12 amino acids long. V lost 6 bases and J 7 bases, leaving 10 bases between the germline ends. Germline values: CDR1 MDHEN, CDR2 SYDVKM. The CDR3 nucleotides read TGTGCCAGCAGCCCAGGAGGCCAGCCCCAGCATTTT. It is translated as CASSPGGQPQHF. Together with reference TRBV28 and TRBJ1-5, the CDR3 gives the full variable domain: DVKVTQSSRYLVKRTGEKVFLECVQDMDHENMFWYRQDPGLGLRLIYFSYDVKMKEKGDIPEGYSVSREKKERFSLILESASTNQTSMYLCASSPGGQPQHFGDGTRLSIL.

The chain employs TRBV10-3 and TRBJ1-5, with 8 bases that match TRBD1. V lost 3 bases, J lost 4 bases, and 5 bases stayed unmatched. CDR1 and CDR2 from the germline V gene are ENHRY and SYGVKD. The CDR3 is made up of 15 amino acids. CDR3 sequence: CAISELQGANQPQHF. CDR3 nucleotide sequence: TGTGCCATCAGTGAATTGCAGGGGGCAAATCAGCCCCAGCATTTT.

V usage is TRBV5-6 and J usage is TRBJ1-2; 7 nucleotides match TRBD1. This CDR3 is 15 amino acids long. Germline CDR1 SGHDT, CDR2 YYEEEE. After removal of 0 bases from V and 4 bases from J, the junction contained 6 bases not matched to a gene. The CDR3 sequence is CASSLGLRGSYGYTF. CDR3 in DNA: TGTGCCAGCAGCTTGGGACTCAGGGGGAGCTATGGCTACACCTTC.

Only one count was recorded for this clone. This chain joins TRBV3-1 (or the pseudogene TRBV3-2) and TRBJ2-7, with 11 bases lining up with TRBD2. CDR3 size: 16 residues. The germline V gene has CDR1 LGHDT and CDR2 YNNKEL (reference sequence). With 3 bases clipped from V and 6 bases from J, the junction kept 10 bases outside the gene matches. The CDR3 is CASSHGSGRAEREQYF. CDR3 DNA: TGTGCCAGCAGCCACGGTAGCGGGAGGGCCGAACGCGAGCAGTACTTC.

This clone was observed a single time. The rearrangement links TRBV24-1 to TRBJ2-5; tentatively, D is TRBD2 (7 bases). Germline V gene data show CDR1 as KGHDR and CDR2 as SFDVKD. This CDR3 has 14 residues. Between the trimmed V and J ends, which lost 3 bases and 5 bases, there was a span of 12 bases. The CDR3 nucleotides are TGTGCCACCAGTGATCCCAGGGGAGGGGAGACCCAGTACTTC. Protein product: CATSDPRGGETQYF.

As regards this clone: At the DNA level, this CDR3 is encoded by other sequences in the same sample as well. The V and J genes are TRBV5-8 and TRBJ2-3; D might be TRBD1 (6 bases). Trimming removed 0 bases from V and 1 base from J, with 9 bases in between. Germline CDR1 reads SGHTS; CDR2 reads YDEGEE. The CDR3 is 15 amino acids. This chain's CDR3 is CASSLARQGTDTQYF. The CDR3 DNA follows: TGTGCCAGCAGCTTGGCCAGACAGGGCACAGATACGCAGTATTTT.

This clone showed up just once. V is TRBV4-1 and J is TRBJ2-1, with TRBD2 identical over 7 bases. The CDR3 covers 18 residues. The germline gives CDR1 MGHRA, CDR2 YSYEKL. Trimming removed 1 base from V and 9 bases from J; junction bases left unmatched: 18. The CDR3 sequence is CASSQGKGVSGIAGEQFF. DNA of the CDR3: TGCGCCAGCAGCCAAGGAAAAGGGGTCAGCGGGATTGCCGGTGAGCAGTTCTTC.

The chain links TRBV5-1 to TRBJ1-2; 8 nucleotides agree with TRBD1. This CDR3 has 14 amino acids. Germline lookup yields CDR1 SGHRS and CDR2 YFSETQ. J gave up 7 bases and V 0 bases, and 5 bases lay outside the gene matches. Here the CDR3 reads CASSLDRGEGGYTF. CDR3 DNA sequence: TGCGCCAGCAGCTTGGACAGGGGGGAAGGTGGCTACACCTTC.

The CDR3 DNA follows: TGTGCCAGCAGACTCCTGACAGGGAGGAATGAAGCTTTCTTT. Translated, it gives CASRLLTGRNEAFF. V and J are TRBV7-9 and TRBJ1-1; TRBD1 matches at 7 bases. J lost 7 bases, V lost 6 bases, and 11 bases had no gene match. Germline-derived CDR1 and CDR2 are SEHNR and FQNEAQ (reference sequence). This CDR3 is built from 14 residues.

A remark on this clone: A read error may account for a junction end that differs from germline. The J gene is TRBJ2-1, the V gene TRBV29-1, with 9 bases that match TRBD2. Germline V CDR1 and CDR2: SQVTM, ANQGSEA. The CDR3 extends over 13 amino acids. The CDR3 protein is CSVEDTGLAGMLF. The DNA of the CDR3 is TGCAGCGTTGAAGATACGGGGCTAGCGGGGATGCTCTTC.

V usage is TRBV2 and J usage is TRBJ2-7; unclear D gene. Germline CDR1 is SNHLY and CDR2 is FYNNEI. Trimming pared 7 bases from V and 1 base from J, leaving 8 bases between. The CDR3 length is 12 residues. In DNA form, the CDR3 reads TGTGCCAGCAATCCAGGATCCTACGAGCAGTACTTC. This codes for CASNPGSYEQYF. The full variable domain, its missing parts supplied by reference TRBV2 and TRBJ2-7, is EPEVTQTPSHQVTQMGQEVILRCVPISNHLYFYWYRQILGQKVEFLVSFYNNEISEKSEIFDDQFSVERPDGSNFTLKIRSTKLEDSAMYFCASNPGSYEQYFGPGTRLTVT.

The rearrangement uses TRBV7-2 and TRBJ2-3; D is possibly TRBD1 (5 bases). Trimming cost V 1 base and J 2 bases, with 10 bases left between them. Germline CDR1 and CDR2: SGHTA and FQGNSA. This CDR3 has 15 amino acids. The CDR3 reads CASSLEGANTDTQYF. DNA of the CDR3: TGTGCCAGCAGCTTAGAAGGGGCAAACACAGATACGCAGTATTTT.

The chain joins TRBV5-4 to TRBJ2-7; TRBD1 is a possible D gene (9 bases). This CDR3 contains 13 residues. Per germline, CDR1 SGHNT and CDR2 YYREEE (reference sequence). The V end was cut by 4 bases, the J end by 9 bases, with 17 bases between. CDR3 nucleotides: TGTGCCAGCAGCAGGGACAGGGCGGGGGGGCAGTACTTC. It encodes CASSRDRAGGQYF.

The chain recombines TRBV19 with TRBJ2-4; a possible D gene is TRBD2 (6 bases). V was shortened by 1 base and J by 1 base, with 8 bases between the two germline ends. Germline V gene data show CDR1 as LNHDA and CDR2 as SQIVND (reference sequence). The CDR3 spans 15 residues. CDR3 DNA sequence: TGTGCCAGTAGTATAGGTGGGGGGGCCAAAAACATTCAGTACTTC. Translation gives CASSIGGGAKNIQYF.

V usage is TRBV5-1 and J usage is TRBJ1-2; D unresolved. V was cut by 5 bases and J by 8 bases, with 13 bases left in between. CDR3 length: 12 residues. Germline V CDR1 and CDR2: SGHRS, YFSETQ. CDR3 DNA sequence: TGCGCCAGCAGGGAGGAGTATGAAGGCTACACCTTC. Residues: CASREEYEGYTF.

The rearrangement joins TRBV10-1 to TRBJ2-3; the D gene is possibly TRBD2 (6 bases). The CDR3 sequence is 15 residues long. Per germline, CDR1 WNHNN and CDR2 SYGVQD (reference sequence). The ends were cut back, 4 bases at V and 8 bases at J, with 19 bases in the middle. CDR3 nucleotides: TGCGCCAGCAGTGGGGTTGGGACTGGAGATCTTACGCAGTATTTT. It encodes CASSGVGTGDLTQYF.

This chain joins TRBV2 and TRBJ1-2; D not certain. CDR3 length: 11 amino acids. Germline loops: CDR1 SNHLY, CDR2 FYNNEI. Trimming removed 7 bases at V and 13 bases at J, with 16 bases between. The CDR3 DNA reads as TGTGCCAGCACTTACGGGTCCCTATCCACCTTC. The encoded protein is CASTYGSLSTF.

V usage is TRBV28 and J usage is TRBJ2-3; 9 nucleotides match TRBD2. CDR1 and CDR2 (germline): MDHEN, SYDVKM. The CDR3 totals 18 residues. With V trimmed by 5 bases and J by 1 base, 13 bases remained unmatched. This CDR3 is CASSLTGVAGEGTDTQYF. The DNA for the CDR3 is TGTGCCAGCAGTCTAACAGGGGTAGCGGGAGAAGGCACAGATACGCAGTATTTT.

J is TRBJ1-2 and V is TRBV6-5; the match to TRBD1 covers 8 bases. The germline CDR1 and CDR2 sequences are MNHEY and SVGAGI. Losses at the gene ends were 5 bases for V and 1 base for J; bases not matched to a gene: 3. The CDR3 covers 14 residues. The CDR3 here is CASSRTGLNYGYTF. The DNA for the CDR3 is TGTGCCAGCAGTCGGACAGGGCTTAACTATGGCTACACCTTC.

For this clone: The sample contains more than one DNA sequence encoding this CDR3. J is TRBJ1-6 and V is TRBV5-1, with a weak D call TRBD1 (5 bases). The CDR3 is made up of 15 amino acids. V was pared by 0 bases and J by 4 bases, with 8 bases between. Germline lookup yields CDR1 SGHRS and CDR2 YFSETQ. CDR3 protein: CASSLGTGYNSPLHF. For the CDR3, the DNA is TGCGCCAGCAGCTTGGGAACAGGTTATAATTCACCCCTCCACTTT. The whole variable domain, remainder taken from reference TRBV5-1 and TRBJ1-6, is KAGVTQTPRYLIKTRGQQVTLSCSPISGHRSVSWYQQTPGQGLQFLFEYFSETQRNKGNFPGRFSGRQFSNSRSEMNVSTLELGDSALYLCASSLGTGYNSPLHFGNGTRLTVT.

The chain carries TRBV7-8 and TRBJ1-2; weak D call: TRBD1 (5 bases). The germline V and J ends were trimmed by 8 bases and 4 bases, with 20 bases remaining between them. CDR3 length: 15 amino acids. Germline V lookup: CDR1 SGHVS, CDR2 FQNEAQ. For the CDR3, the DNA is TGTGCCAGCGGGGGGGAACCGGGACGGATCTATGGCTACACCTTC. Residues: CASGGEPGRIYGYTF.

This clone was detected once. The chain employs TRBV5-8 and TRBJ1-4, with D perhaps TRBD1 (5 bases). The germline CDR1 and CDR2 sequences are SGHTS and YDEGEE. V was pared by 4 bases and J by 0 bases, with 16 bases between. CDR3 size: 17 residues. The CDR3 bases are TGTGCCAGCAGCCAACTAACAGGAGCAACAACTAATGAAAAACTGTTTTTT. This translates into CASSQLTGATTNEKLFF. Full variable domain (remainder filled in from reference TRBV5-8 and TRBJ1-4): EAGVTQSPTHLIKTRGQQATLRCSPISGHTSVYWYQQALGLGLQFLLWYDEGEERNRGNFPPRFSGRQFPNYSSELNVNALELEDSALYLCASSQLTGATTNEKLFFGSGTQLSVL.

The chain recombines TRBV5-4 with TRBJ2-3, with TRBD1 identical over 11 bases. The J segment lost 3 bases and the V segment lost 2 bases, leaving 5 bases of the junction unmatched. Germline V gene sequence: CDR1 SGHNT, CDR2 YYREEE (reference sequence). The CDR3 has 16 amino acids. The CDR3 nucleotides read TGTGCCAGCAGCTTCGGGACAGGGGGGTGGACAGATACGCAGTATTTT. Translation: CASSFGTGGWTDTQYF.

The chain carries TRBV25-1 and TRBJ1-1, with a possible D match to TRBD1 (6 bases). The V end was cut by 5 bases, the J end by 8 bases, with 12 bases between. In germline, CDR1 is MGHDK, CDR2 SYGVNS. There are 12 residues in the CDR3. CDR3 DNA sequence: TGTGCCAGCAGTTTCCGGGGGGCCGAAGCTTTCTTT. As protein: CASSFRGAEAFF. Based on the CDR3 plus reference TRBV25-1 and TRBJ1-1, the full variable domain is EADIYQTPRYLVIGTGKKITLECSQTMGHDKMYWYQQDPGMELHLIHYSYGVNSTEKGDLSSESTVSRIRTEHFPLTLESARPSHTSQYLCASSFRGAEAFFGQGTRLTVV.

Here the CDR3 reads CASSVQGGSGELFF. CDR3 DNA: TGTGCCAGTAGCGTACAGGGTGGATCCGGGGAGCTGTTTTTT. The chain employs TRBV19 and TRBJ2-2; tentative D call: TRBD1 (6 bases). In germline, CDR1 is LNHDA, CDR2 SQIVND (reference sequence). This CDR3 has 14 residues. Trimming stripped 6 bases from V and 6 bases from J, with 14 bases between. The variable domain in full, completed from reference TRBV19 and TRBJ2-2, reads DGGITQSPKYLFRKEGQNVTLSCEQNLNHDAMYWYRQDPGQGLRLIYYSQIVNDFQKGDIAEGYSVSREKKESFPLTVTSAQKNPTAFYLCASSVQGGSGELFFGEGSRLTVL.

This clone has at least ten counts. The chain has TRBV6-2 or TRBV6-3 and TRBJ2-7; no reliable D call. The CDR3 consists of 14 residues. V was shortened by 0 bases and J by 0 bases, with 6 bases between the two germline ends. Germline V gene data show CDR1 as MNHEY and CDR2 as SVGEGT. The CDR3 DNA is TGTGCCAGCAGTTACTCGACAAACTCCTACGAGCAGTACTTC. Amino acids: CASSYSTNSYEQYF.

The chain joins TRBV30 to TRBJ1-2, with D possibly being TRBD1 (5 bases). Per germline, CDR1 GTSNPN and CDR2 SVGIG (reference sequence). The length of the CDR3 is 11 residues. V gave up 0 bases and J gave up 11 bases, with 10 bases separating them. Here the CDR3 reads CAWSVQGGYTF. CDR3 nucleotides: TGTGCCTGGAGTGTTCAGGGAGGTTACACCTTC. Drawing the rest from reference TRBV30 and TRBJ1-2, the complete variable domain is SQTIHQWPATLVQPVGSPLSLECTVEGTSNPNLYWYRQAAGRGLQLLFYSVGIGQISSEVPQNLSASRPQDRQFILSSKKLLLSDSGFYLCAWSVQGGYTFGSGTRLTVV.